One and the same sample provided the 29 T cell receptor beta chains below, sequenced in a study of Ad26.COV2.S vaccination and SARS-CoV-2 variants. The assay was immunoSEQ multiplex PCR, and TCRdb's table has in-frame clones only and misses some. The sample shows about 350,000 clones, roughly 94% of them seen only once. The sequencing used peripheral blood, collected after recovery from COVID-19. These receptors all come from a human donor who had recovered from COVID-19.

The chain links TRBV29-1 to TRBJ2-1, with D hard to call. CDR3 length: 12 amino acids. The germline V and J ends were trimmed by 3 bases and 0 bases, with 3 bases remaining between them. CDR1 SQVTM and CDR2 ANQGSEA come from the germline V gene. CDR3 sequence reads: CSVESSYNEQFF. CDR3 DNA sequence: TGCAGCGTTGAGAGCTCCTACAATGAGCAGTTCTTC.

The rearrangement links TRBV10-1 to TRBJ2-2; D not resolved. The CDR3 contains 15 residues. The ends were cut back, 2 bases at V and 7 bases at J, with 14 bases in the middle. Germline lookup yields CDR1 WNHNN and CDR2 SYGVQD (reference sequence). This chain's CDR3 is CASSEVPGSNGELFF. The DNA of the CDR3 is TGCGCCAGCAGTGAGGTCCCAGGCTCTAACGGGGAGCTGTTTTTT.

V and J are TRBV28 and TRBJ1-2; no definite D call. There are 15 residues in the CDR3. V was shortened by 6 bases and J by 7 bases, with 21 bases between the two germline ends. CDR1 is MDHEN and CDR2 is SYDVKM in the germline V gene. CDR3 nucleotide sequence: TGTGCCAGCAGAGACGCCATTCAGTTAAGGGTTGGCTACACCTTC. Encoded protein: CASRDAIQLRVGYTF.

This clone was seen just once. This chain joins TRBV5-1 and TRBJ2-7; maybe TRBD1 (7 bases). V was cut by 3 bases and J by 6 bases, with 13 bases left in between. Germline CDR1 SGHRS, CDR2 YFSETQ. There are 13 residues in the CDR3. This CDR3 reads CASSSGGNGEQYF. The DNA for the CDR3 is TGCGCCAGCAGCTCAGGGGGGAACGGCGAGCAGTACTTC.

V and J are TRBV29-1 and TRBJ1-2; D unclear. Looked up from germline, CDR1 is SQVTM and CDR2 is ANQGSEA. CDR3 size: 12 residues. Between the trimmed V and J ends, which lost 8 bases and 4 bases, there was a span of 14 bases. CDR3 in DNA: TGCAGCCAACACCATCCGGCCTATGGCTACACCTTC. Amino acid sequence: CSQHHPAYGYTF.

The genes are TRBV7-2 and TRBJ2-6; D may correspond to TRBD1 or TRBD2 (5 bases each). Trimming cost V 5 bases and J 2 bases, with 16 bases left between them. The CDR3 sequence is 17 residues long. Per the germline V gene, CDR1 is SGHTA and CDR2 is FQGNSA. CDR3 amino acids: CASSAGAGKAGANVLTF. The CDR3 DNA is TGTGCCAGCAGCGCCGGGGCAGGGAAAGCTGGGGCCAACGTCCTGACTTTC. The full variable domain, its missing parts supplied by reference TRBV7-2 and TRBJ2-6, is GAGVSQSPSNKVTEKGKDVELRCDPISGHTALYWYRQSLGQGLEFLIYFQGNSAPDKSGLPSDRFSAERTGGSVSTLTIQRTQQEDSAVYLCASSAGAGKAGANVLTFGAGSRLTVL.

The chain uses TRBV7-9 and TRBJ1-5; TRBD1 might be the D (6 bases). Germline V gene sequence: CDR1 SEHNR, CDR2 FQNEAQ (reference sequence). The CDR3 loop spans 15 amino acids. The V end lost 4 bases, the J end lost 4 bases, and 14 bases lay between the germline ends. CDR3 in amino acids: CASSSSGTRNQPQHF. CDR3 coding DNA: TGTGCCAGCAGCTCCTCCGGGACACGGAATCAGCCCCAGCATTTT.

This sequence joins TRBV14 and TRBJ2-7; D is unresolved. The germline V gene encodes CDR1 SGHDN and CDR2 FVKESK. Trimming cost V 5 bases and J 2 bases, with 4 bases left between them. CDR3 length: 11 amino acids. The CDR3 region is CASSGAYEQYF. Here the CDR3 DNA reads TGTGCCAGCAGCGGGGCCTACGAGCAGTACTTC.

The chain carries TRBV9 and TRBJ1-2; TRBD1 might be the D (6 bases). The CDR3 extends over 13 amino acids. With 7 bases removed from V and 4 bases from J, the gap between germline ends came to 14 bases. Looked up from germline, CDR1 is SGDLS and CDR2 is YYNGEE. The CDR3 loop is CASFSGEGYGYTF. In DNA form, the CDR3 reads TGTGCCAGCTTTTCAGGGGAGGGCTATGGCTACACCTTC.

The V and J genes are TRBV5-6 and TRBJ1-2; D is perhaps TRBD1 (6 bases). This CDR3 spans 14 amino acids. The germline V gene encodes CDR1 SGHDT and CDR2 YYEEEE. V lost 3 bases, J lost 3 bases, and 12 bases lay in between. CDR3 DNA sequence: TGTGCCAGCAGCTCGGGGGGCGTTCACTATGGCTACACCTTC. Amino acid sequence: CASSSGGVHYGYTF.

The genes are TRBV19 and TRBJ1-2, with D possibly matching TRBD1 (5 bases). The CDR3 extends over 14 amino acids. V lost 5 bases and J 0 bases, leaving 10 bases between the germline ends. The germline V gene encodes CDR1 LNHDA and CDR2 SQIVND (reference sequence). The CDR3 is CASSEDTANYGYTF. The DNA of the CDR3 is TGTGCCAGTAGTGAGGACACGGCTAACTATGGCTACACCTTC. Filled out from reference TRBV19 and TRBJ1-2, the complete variable domain reads DGGITQSPKYLFRKEGQNVTLSCEQNLNHDAMYWYRQDPGQGLRLIYYSQIVNDFQKGDIAEGYSVSREKKESFPLTVTSAQKNPTAFYLCASSEDTANYGYTFGSGTRLTVV.

The DNA of the CDR3 is TGTGCCAGCTCCTTCGGGGGAGGGGAGATGTACACTGAAGCTTTCTTT. It is translated as CASSFGGGEMYTEAFF. The rearrangement joins TRBV18 to TRBJ1-1, with TRBD1 as a possible D gene (5 bases). The ends were cut back, 6 bases at V and 3 bases at J, with 20 bases in the middle. This CDR3 region has 16 residues. Per the germline V gene, CDR1 is KGHSH and CDR2 is LQKENI.

The rearrangement uses TRBV27 and TRBJ2-1; TRBD2 agrees at 10 bases. J lost 3 bases, V lost 6 bases, and 8 bases had no gene match. Germline values: CDR1 MNHEY, CDR2 SMNVEV (reference sequence). The CDR3 contains 16 residues. The DNA for the CDR3 is TGTGCCAGCAGGTACAGACTAGCGGGCTACTACAATGAGCAGTTCTTC. Protein product: CASRYRLAGYYNEQFF.

The chain is built from TRBV2 and TRBJ1-5; D gene ambiguous. Per the germline V gene, CDR1 is SNHLY and CDR2 is FYNNEI. The V end was cut by 7 bases, the J end by 4 bases, with 17 bases between. The CDR3 sequence is 15 residues long. CDR3 nucleotide sequence: TGTGCCAGCACCATAGTAGGGTTCTCAAATCAGCCCCAGCATTTT. This codes for CASTIVGFSNQPQHF.

This sequence joins TRBV9 and TRBJ2-7; D tentatively reads TRBD1 or TRBD2 (5 bases each). V lost 1 base, J lost 5 bases, and 13 bases lay in between. This CDR3 comprises 14 residues. Looked up from germline, CDR1 is SGDLS and CDR2 is YYNGEE. CDR3 nucleotides: TGTGCCAGCAGCGTAAGAAGGGACGTCCACGAGCAGTACTTC. It translates to CASSVRRDVHEQYF.

Of note for this clone: The same CDR3 also results from other DNA sequences found in this sample. In nucleotides, the CDR3 is TGTGCCAGCTCTAGGATCGGGGAGACCCAGTACTTC. Its protein is CASSRIGETQYF. This chain uses TRBV18 with TRBJ2-5; D is uncertain. Germline V CDR1 and CDR2: KGHSH, LQKENI. The CDR3 runs 12 residues. With 6 bases removed from V and 5 bases from J, the gap between germline ends came to 10 bases.

The V call is TRBV5-1, the J call TRBJ2-3; D may match TRBD1 or TRBD2 (7 bases each). Germline lookup yields CDR1 SGHRS and CDR2 YFSETQ. CDR3 length: 18 residues. With 3 bases removed from V and 1 base from J, the gap between germline ends came to 21 bases. The CDR3 coding sequence is TGCGCCAGCAGCTCGGGCCGTAGGGGGCGGGGGCGCACAGATACGCAGTATTTT. It codes for CASSSGRRGRGRTDTQYF.

V and J are TRBV11-2 and TRBJ2-2; no definite D call. V lost 1 base and J 4 bases, leaving 13 bases between the germline ends. The CDR3 consists of 16 residues. Germline V lookup: CDR1 SGHAT, CDR2 FQNNGV. The CDR3 region is CASSLAGRGSTGELFF. CDR3 DNA sequence: TGTGCCAGCAGCTTAGCCGGAAGAGGTAGCACCGGGGAGCTGTTTTTT.

The rearrangement uses TRBV6-4 and TRBJ2-5, with D possibly being TRBD2 (6 bases). CDR1 is MRHNA, CDR2 SNTAGT, per germline. The germline V and J ends were trimmed by 6 bases and 1 base, with 9 bases remaining between them. This CDR3 is 13 amino acids long. In DNA form, the CDR3 reads TGTGCCAGCAGACCCGGGAGCCAAGAGACCCAGTACTTC. Protein product: CASRPGSQETQYF.

The gene calls are TRBV3-1 (or the pseudogene TRBV3-2) and TRBJ2-2, with a possible D match to TRBD1 (5 bases). The germline CDR1 and CDR2 sequences are LGHDT and YNNKEL (reference sequence). The CDR3 runs 23 residues. V gave up 0 bases and J gave up 2 bases, with 31 bases separating them. DNA for the CDR3: TGTGCCAGCAGCCAAGATCTTTATGCGTCTGAGACAGCGACTTGGGCAAACACCGGGGAGCTGTTTTTT. Translation: CASSQDLYASETATWANTGELFF.

The rearrangement uses TRBV2 and TRBJ2-2; perhaps D is TRBD1 or TRBD2 (5 bases each). This CDR3 has 14 amino acids. Germline CDR1 SNHLY, CDR2 FYNNEI. Trimming took 6 bases from V and 2 from J, leaving 10 bases between them. For the CDR3, the DNA is TGTGCCAGCAGCCCCGGGGACAACACCGGGGAGCTGTTTTTT. Protein sequence: CASSPGDNTGELFF.

The chain has TRBV19 and TRBJ1-1; TRBD1 matches at 9 bases. Germline lookup yields CDR1 LNHDA and CDR2 SQIVND (reference sequence). This CDR3 has 16 residues. V lost 6 bases, J lost 5 bases, and 13 bases stayed unmatched. CDR3 DNA: TGTGCCAGTAGAACCTATCAGGGACAGGGAAGGACTGAAGCTTTCTTT. Translated, it gives CASRTYQGQGRTEAFF.

The chain has TRBV7-2 and TRBJ1-6; 9 nucleotides agree with TRBD1. The CDR3 extends over 16 amino acids. Per germline, CDR1 SGHTA and CDR2 FQGNSA. V shed 5 bases, J shed 7 bases, and the junction held 9 bases outside the gene matches. The CDR3 reads CASSINGQGRNSPLHF. The CDR3 coding sequence is TGTGCCAGCAGCATAAACGGACAGGGGAGGAATTCACCCCTCCACTTT. Using reference TRBV7-2 and TRBJ1-6 for the parts outside the CDR3, the full variable domain is GAGVSQSPSNKVTEKGKDVELRCDPISGHTALYWYRQSLGQGLEFLIYFQGNSAPDKSGLPSDRFSAERTGGSVSTLTIQRTQQEDSAVYLCASSINGQGRNSPLHFGNGTRLTVT.

The chain is built from TRBV5-1 and TRBJ2-5; 9 bases map to TRBD2. The CDR3 consists of 16 residues. CDR1 is SGHRS and CDR2 is YFSETQ in the germline V gene. The J segment lost 4 bases and the V segment lost 0 bases, leaving 7 bases of the junction unmatched. CDR3 residues: CASSLDPGRGGETQYF. The CDR3 DNA follows: TGCGCCAGCAGCTTGGACCCCGGGCGGGGGGGAGAGACCCAGTACTTC.

The chain carries TRBV4-1 and TRBJ1-5; TRBD1 matches 11 bases. V lost 4 bases to trimming and J lost 9 bases; unmatched junction nucleotides: 8. Germline values: CDR1 MGHRA, CDR2 YSYEKL. The CDR3 loop spans 15 amino acids. The CDR3 spells CASSRGQGALSPQHF. CDR3 coding DNA: TGCGCCAGCAGCCGAGGACAGGGGGCCCTTTCGCCCCAGCATTTT.

The CDR3 spells CASSMRRDLHGYTF. Written as DNA, the CDR3 is TGTGCCAGTAGTATGCGCAGGGACCTCCATGGCTACACCTTC. This sequence joins TRBV19 and TRBJ1-2; maybe TRBD1 (5 bases). Trimming took off 3 bases at V and 6 bases at J, with 14 bases between the two ends. CDR3 length equals 14 residues. The germline CDR1 and CDR2 sequences are LNHDA and SQIVND (reference sequence).

The rearrangement joins TRBV28 to TRBJ1-2; D gene uncertain. This CDR3 contains 12 residues. The germline CDR1 and CDR2 sequences are MDHEN and SYDVKM. V was shortened by 10 bases and J by 8 bases, with 17 bases between the two germline ends. DNA of the CDR3: TGTGCCACCTCGACTGAGTACCTGGGCTACACCTTC. Its protein product is CATSTEYLGYTF.

The chain is built from TRBV14 and TRBJ1-2, with 7 bases lining up with TRBD1. Trimming removed 8 bases from V and 3 bases from J; junction bases left unmatched: 0. The CDR3 is 11 amino acids. The germline CDR1 and CDR2 sequences are SGHDN and FVKESK. CDR3 nucleotides: TGTGCCAGCGGACAGGACTATGGCTACACCTTC. Its translation: CASGQDYGYTF.

The V call is TRBV6-5, the J call TRBJ1-2; 8 nucleotides match TRBD1. Germline loops: CDR1 MNHEY, CDR2 SVGAGI. This CDR3 has 15 residues. V was clipped by 2 bases and J by 10 bases; unmatched bases: 12. CDR3 bases: TGTGCCAGCAGTTACGAGGCAGGGGGCGTATTGCCCTACACCTTC. Its translation is CASSYEAGGVLPYTF.